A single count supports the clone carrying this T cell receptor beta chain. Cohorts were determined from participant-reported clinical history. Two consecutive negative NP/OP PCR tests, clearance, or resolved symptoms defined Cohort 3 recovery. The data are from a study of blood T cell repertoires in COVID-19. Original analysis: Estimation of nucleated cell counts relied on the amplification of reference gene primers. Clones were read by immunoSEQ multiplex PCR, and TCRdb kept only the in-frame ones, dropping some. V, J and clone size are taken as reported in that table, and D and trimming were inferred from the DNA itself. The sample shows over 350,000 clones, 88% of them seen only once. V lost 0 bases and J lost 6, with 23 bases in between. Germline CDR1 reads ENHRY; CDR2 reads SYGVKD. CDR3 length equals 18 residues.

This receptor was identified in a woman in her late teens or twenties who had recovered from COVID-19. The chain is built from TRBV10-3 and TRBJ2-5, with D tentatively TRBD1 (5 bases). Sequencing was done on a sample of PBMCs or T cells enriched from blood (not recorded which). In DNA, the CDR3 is TGTGCCATCAGTGAGTCGTTGGGTCAGGGCGGTCCCGTCCAGACCCAGTACTTC. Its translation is CAISESLGQGGPVQTQYF.